Listed here is a single TCR beta chain. The data were taken from a study of control samples from healthy donors and cancer patients. TCRdb's copy holds only in-frame clones and misses some; the assay was immunoSEQ multiplex PCR. This table has around 110,000 clones, approximately 90% appearing once. Germline assignment: CDR1 SGHTS and CDR2 YDEGEE. The CDR3 contains 11 residues. The V end lost 2 bases, the J end lost 7 bases, and 4 bases lay between the germline ends. The source of this sequence is a woman aged 50 to 65 with colorectal cancer. The sequenced material came from PBMCs. The gene calls are TRBV5-8 and TRBJ1-5; D gene ambiguous. The CDR3 coding sequence is TGTGCCAGCAGCTTCATCCAGCCCCAGCATTTT. Amino acid sequence: CASSFIQPQHF.